This TCR beta chain was identified during a study of OX40 agonist ivuxolimab in advanced cancers. The V end was cut by 9 bases, the J end by 0 bases, with 11 bases between. CDR1 is KGHSH, CDR2 LQKENI, per germline. The CDR3 totals 13 residues. Clones were read by immunoSEQ multiplex PCR, and TCRdb kept only the in-frame ones, dropping some. The top ten clones hold 4% to 4.5% of a sample with 45,000 or so clones, roughly 78% of them seen once. Patients had blood sampled at baseline and again on cycle 4 day 1 and cycle 7 day 1. The starting material was CD4+ or CD8+ T cells sorted from blood, obtained in a trial of the OX40 agonist ivuxolimab. The V and J genes are TRBV18 and TRBJ1-1; no clear D. The clonotype comes from an adult with an advanced solid tumor such as melanoma, head and neck, liver or kidney cancer. The CDR3 nucleotides are TGTGCCAGTTTTGGCGGTTTGAACACTGAAGCTTTCTTT. Its protein product is CASFGGLNTEAFF.